This TCR beta chain was observed in a study of radiotherapy plus CTLA-4 blockade in lung cancer. Turning to the study itself: Objective responses occurred in about 18% of patients; around 30% had disease control.

Chemo-refractory metastatic non-small-cell lung cancer patients received focal radiation with ipilimumab CTLA-4 blockade. Worth noting for this clone: Its specificity is unknown.

Broader study findings: In blood, after radiotherapy plus ipilimumab, tumor-derived TCR clones expanded. How blood T cell clones changed early, along with interferon-beta, reportedly forecast response best.

Between the trimmed V and J ends, which lost 5 bases and 2 bases, there was a span of 13 bases. Germline V gene sequence: CDR1 MDHEN, CDR2 SYDVKM. The CDR3 consists of 14 residues. Clones were sequenced by immunoSEQ multiplex PCR, and TCRdb holds only the in-frame ones, with some missing. The data hold 53,000 or so clones, with around 88% observed a single time. The origin of this receptor is a human donor with non-small cell lung cancer that progressed on radiotherapy plus ipilimumab. Some clones in this sample may be carry-over from other donors' samples. V is TRBV28 and J is TRBJ2-7, with D tentatively TRBD1 (6 bases). The sample here was peripheral blood, taken from a patient treated with radiotherapy plus ipilimumab. Here the CDR3 reads CASSPGTLAYEQYF. The CDR3 DNA sequence: TGTGCCAGCAGTCCCGGGACACTCGCCTACGAGCAGTACTTC.